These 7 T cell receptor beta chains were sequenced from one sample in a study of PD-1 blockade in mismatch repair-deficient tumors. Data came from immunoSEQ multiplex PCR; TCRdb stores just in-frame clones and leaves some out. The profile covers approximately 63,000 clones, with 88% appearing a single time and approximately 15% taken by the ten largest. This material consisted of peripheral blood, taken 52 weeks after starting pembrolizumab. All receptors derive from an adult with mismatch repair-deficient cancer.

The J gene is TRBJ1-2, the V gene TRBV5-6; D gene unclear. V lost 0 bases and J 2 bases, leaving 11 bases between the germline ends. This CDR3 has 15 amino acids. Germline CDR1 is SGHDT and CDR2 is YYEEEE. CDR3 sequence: CASSLGRQENYGYTF. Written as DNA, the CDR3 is TGTGCCAGCAGCTTGGGGCGCCAGGAGAACTATGGCTACACCTTC.

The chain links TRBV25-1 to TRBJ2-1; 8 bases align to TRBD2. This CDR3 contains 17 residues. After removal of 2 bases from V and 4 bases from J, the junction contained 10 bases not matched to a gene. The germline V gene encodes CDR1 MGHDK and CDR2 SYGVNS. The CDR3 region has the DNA TGTGCCAGCAGTGAAGTGGCGGGGATAGCGGGGTACAATGAGCAGTTCTTC. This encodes CASSEVAGIAGYNEQFF.

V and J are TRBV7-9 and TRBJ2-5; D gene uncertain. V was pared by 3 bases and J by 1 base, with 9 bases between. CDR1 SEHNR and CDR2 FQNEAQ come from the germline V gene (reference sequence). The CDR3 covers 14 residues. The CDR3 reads CASSLGGIQETQYF. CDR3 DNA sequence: TGTGCCAGCAGCTTGGGCGGCATCCAAGAGACCCAGTACTTC.

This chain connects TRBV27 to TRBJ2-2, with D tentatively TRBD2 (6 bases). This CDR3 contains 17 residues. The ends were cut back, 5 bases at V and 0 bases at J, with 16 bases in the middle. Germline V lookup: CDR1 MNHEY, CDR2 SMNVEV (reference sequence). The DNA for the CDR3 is TGTGCCAGCAGTCTTTCGAGGTGGGGGGCGAACACCGGGGAGCTGTTTTTT. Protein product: CASSLSRWGANTGELFF.

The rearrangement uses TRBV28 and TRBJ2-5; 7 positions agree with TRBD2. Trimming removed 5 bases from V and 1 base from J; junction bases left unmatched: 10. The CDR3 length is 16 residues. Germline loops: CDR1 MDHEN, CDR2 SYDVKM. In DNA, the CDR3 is TGTGCCAGCAGTCTGGGGACCGGGACTATCCAAGAGACCCAGTACTTC. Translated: CASSLGTGTIQETQYF.

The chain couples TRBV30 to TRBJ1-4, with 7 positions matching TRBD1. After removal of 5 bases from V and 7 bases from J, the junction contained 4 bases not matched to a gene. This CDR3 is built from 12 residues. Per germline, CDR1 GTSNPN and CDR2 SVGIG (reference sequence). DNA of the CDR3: TGTGCCTGGCAGGGGGGAGTTGAAAAACTGTTTTTT. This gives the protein CAWQGGVEKLFF.

Here the CDR3 reads CASSFPPTSGSSYEQYF. As DNA, the CDR3 is TGTGCCAGCAGTTTCCCTCCTACTAGCGGGAGTTCCTACGAGCAGTACTTC. This chain uses TRBV28 with TRBJ2-5, with 11 positions matching TRBD2. The J call could be wrong; TRBJ2-7 is a better fit for the DNA end. CDR1 MDHEN and CDR2 SYDVKM come from the germline V gene. The CDR3 extends over 17 amino acids.